The 2 T cell receptor beta chains in this list originate from one sample, sequenced in a study of blood T cell repertoires in COVID-19. This table comes from immunoSEQ multiplex PCR, and its TCRdb copy is limited to in-frame clones, with some not included. The sample yields approximately 300,000 clones, approximately 90% seen once. Material: peripheral blood. Receptors were obtained from a woman between 50 and 59 years old with COVID-19, enrolled during active disease.

This chain uses TRBV3-1 (or the pseudogene TRBV3-2) with TRBJ1-6; 9 bases align to TRBD1. With V trimmed by 3 bases and J by 13 bases, 13 bases remained unmatched. The CDR3 is made up of 16 amino acids. Germline V gene sequence: CDR1 LGHDT, CDR2 YNNKEL (reference sequence). The CDR3 DNA reads TGTGCCAGCAGCCACCTGGGGGGACAGGGTGGTAAGCCCCTCCACTTT. It encodes CASSHLGGQGGKPLHF.

The chain links TRBV27 to TRBJ2-1; D not certain. Germline CDR1 reads MNHEY; CDR2 reads SMNVEV (reference sequence). The CDR3 totals 11 residues. V shed 5 bases and J shed 4 bases, with 3 bases lying between them. DNA of the CDR3: TGTGCCAGCAGTACATACAATGAGCAGTTCTTC. It translates to CASSTYNEQFF.